A selection of T cell receptor beta chains follows, all from one sample in a study of technical replicates of blood from several donors. Sequencing used immunoSEQ multiplex PCR; TCRdb keeps in-frame clones, though not all of them. The sample includes 70,000 to 85,000 clones, around 95% of them seen just once. The sequenced sample consisted of T cells isolated from PBMCs. These TCRs come from a human donor in good health. The CDR3 runs from the conserved cysteine through the conserved F or W. Fields, in order: J gene, clone size, V gene, D gene, CDR3 DNA, CDR3 protein. The D gene is left open where the match is weak. Part of the rows lack a size; the others show once, few, many or a class for expanded clones.

j_gene: TRBJ2-7; abundance: NA; v_gene: TRBV2; d_gene: TRBD1; CDR3nt: TGTGCCAGCAGTGTTTCTGGGACAGCGATCACCTACGAGCAGTACTTC; CDR3aa: CASSVSGTAITYEQYF
j_gene: TRBJ1-6; abundance: NA; v_gene: TRBV5-1; d_gene: NA; CDR3nt: TGCGCCAGCAGACCAACAAGGGAGTCGGGTAATTCACCCCTCCACTTT; CDR3aa: CASRPTRESGNSPLHF
j_gene: TRBJ2-5; abundance: NA; v_gene: TRBV7-2; d_gene: NA; CDR3nt: TGTGCCAGCAGCCTGGGGGGGCTAGCGGAGACCCAGTACTTC; CDR3aa: CASSLGGLAETQYF
j_gene: TRBJ1-1; abundance: NA; v_gene: TRBV15; d_gene: TRBD1; CDR3nt: TGTGCCACCAGCAGGGGTGACAGGGGCGAAGCTTTCTTT; CDR3aa: CATSRGDRGEAFF
j_gene: TRBJ2-3; abundance: NA; v_gene: TRBV2; d_gene: TRBD2; CDR3nt: TGTGCCAGCAGAGCTAGCGGGAGCGCAGATACGCAGTATTTT; CDR3aa: CASRASGSADTQYF
j_gene: TRBJ2-1; abundance: NA; v_gene: TRBV6-4; d_gene: TRBD1; CDR3nt: TGTGCCAGCAGTGACGGGACAGGGGGCAATGAGCAGTTCTTC; CDR3aa: CASSDGTGGNEQFF
j_gene: TRBJ2-7; abundance: NA; v_gene: TRBV11-2; d_gene: NA; CDR3nt: TGTGCCAGCAGCGCAAGAGCAAAAATCTACGAGCAGTACTTC; CDR3aa: CASSARAKIYEQYF
j_gene: TRBJ1-1; abundance: NA; v_gene: TRBV5-1; d_gene: NA; CDR3nt: TGCGCCAGCAGCTTTAACAGGGCAAACACTGAAGCTTTCTTT; CDR3aa: CASSFNRANTEAFF
j_gene: TRBJ2-1; abundance: NA; v_gene: TRBV4-1; d_gene: TRBD2; CDR3nt: TGCGCCAGCAGCCCTACCGGGACTAGCGGAGGCCGTGAGCAGTTCTTC; CDR3aa: CASSPTGTSGGREQFF
j_gene: TRBJ1-4; abundance: NA; v_gene: TRBV30; d_gene: TRBD1; CDR3nt: TGTGCCTGGAGTGCTAGACAGGGGCGGAATGAAAAACTGTTTTTT; CDR3aa: CAWSARQGRNEKLFF
j_gene: TRBJ2-7; abundance: NA; v_gene: TRBV28; d_gene: TRBD2; CDR3nt: TGTGCCAGCAGTCCGGCAGGACTAGCGGGAAACTACGAGCAGTACTTC; CDR3aa: CASSPAGLAGNYEQYF
j_gene: TRBJ2-5; abundance: NA; v_gene: TRBV19; d_gene: NA; CDR3nt: TGTGCCAGTAGTATGTTGAGGGGGCAAGAGACCCAGTACTTC; CDR3aa: CASSMLRGQETQYF
j_gene: TRBJ1-5; abundance: once; v_gene: TRBV28; d_gene: NA; CDR3nt: TGTGCCACCACAGCCACTTATAGCAATCAGCCCCAGCATTTT; CDR3aa: CATTATYSNQPQHF
j_gene: TRBJ2-1; abundance: NA; v_gene: TRBV30; d_gene: TRBD2; CDR3nt: TGTGCCTGGAGTACAACACCTAGCGGGGGGGCGCATGAGCAGTTCTTC; CDR3aa: CAWSTTPSGGAHEQFF
j_gene: TRBJ1-3; abundance: NA; v_gene: TRBV6-5; d_gene: NA; CDR3nt: TGTGCCAGCAGCCCAGGGCTGAACACCATATATTTT; CDR3aa: CASSPGLNTIYF
j_gene: TRBJ2-3; abundance: once; v_gene: TRBV5-4; d_gene: NA; CDR3nt: TGTGCCAGCAGCCAGGGGAGGGGCGGCACAGATACGCAGTATTTT; CDR3aa: CASSQGRGGTDTQYF
j_gene: TRBJ2-3; abundance: NA; v_gene: TRBV18; d_gene: TRBD2; CDR3nt: TGTGCCAGCTCACCACCGGTGGGAGGGGGCACAGATACGCAGTATTTT; CDR3aa: CASSPPVGGGTDTQYF
j_gene: TRBJ2-7; abundance: NA; v_gene: TRBV19; d_gene: TRBD2; CDR3nt: TGTGCCAGTAGTATGTCCCTAGCGGGGACTATGGGGTACGAGCAGTACTTC; CDR3aa: CASSMSLAGTMGYEQYF
j_gene: TRBJ1-2; abundance: NA; v_gene: TRBV2; d_gene: NA; CDR3nt: TGTGCCAGCAGTTTACAGGGCCGACTTAACTATGGCTACACCTTC; CDR3aa: CASSLQGRLNYGYTF
j_gene: TRBJ1-1; abundance: NA; v_gene: TRBV7-9; d_gene: NA; CDR3nt: TGTGCCAGCAGCTTAGTTCCCAGGGTAAACACTGAAGCTTTCTTT; CDR3aa: CASSLVPRVNTEAFF
j_gene: TRBJ1-1; abundance: NA; v_gene: TRBV25-1; d_gene: NA; CDR3nt: TGTGCCAGCAGTGACGGGGGCACTGAAGCTTTCTTT; CDR3aa: CASSDGGTEAFF
j_gene: TRBJ2-7; abundance: NA; v_gene: TRBV7-9; d_gene: NA; CDR3nt: TGTGCCAGCAGCTTAGGATTCGGGGGGCAATCCTACGAGCAGTACTTC; CDR3aa: CASSLGFGGQSYEQYF
j_gene: TRBJ2-7; abundance: NA; v_gene: TRBV6-1; d_gene: TRBD2; CDR3nt: TGTGCCAGCGCCTCCCTGACGGGGGGCTCCTACGAGCAGTACTTC; CDR3aa: CASASLTGGSYEQYF
j_gene: TRBJ2-2; abundance: NA; v_gene: TRBV27; d_gene: NA; CDR3nt: TGTGCCAGCAGTTTAACTAGTACGGACGGGGAGCTGTTTTTT; CDR3aa: CASSLTSTDGELFF
j_gene: TRBJ2-7; abundance: NA; v_gene: TRBV5-1; d_gene: NA; CDR3nt: TGCGCCAGCAGCTTGGATCGGGGTTACGAGCAGTACTTC; CDR3aa: CASSLDRGYEQYF
j_gene: TRBJ2-1; abundance: NA; v_gene: TRBV25-1; d_gene: NA; CDR3nt: TGTGCCAGCAGTCGGGGTTTACTCAACAACAATGAGCAGTTCTTC; CDR3aa: CASSRGLLNNNEQFF
j_gene: TRBJ2-7; abundance: NA; v_gene: TRBV29-1; d_gene: TRBD1; CDR3nt: TGCAGCGTCGAAGGACAGGGGGGTTCCTACGAGCAGTACTTC; CDR3aa: CSVEGQGGSYEQYF
j_gene: TRBJ1-1; abundance: NA; v_gene: TRBV28; d_gene: TRBD1; CDR3nt: TGTGCCGGGGGACAGGGGTTGAACACTGAAGCTTTCTTT; CDR3aa: CAGGQGLNTEAFF
j_gene: TRBJ2-1; abundance: NA; v_gene: TRBV7-9; d_gene: TRBD2; CDR3nt: TGTGTCATAGGCGGGGGCAATGAGCAGTTCTTC; CDR3aa: CVIGGGNEQFF
j_gene: TRBJ1-2; abundance: NA; v_gene: TRBV30; d_gene: NA; CDR3nt: TGTGCCTGGAGTGGGCTCCTGACAGCAGATTATGGCTACACCTTC; CDR3aa: CAWSGLLTADYGYTF
j_gene: TRBJ2-1; abundance: NA; v_gene: TRBV2; d_gene: TRBD1; CDR3nt: TGTGCCAGCAGCGGACGGCTTCTACAGGGGAGGTTCTTC; CDR3aa: CASSGRLLQGRFF
j_gene: TRBJ1-2; abundance: NA; v_gene: TRBV5-1; d_gene: TRBD1; CDR3nt: TGCGCCAGCAGCTCGGGACAGGGTGACGGCTACACCTTC; CDR3aa: CASSSGQGDGYTF
j_gene: TRBJ2-2; abundance: NA; v_gene: TRBV29-1; d_gene: NA; CDR3nt: TGCAGCGTTGTGGGGGGGGCTAACGCCGGGGAGCTGTTTTTT; CDR3aa: CSVVGGANAGELFF
j_gene: TRBJ2-3; abundance: NA; v_gene: TRBV9; d_gene: TRBD2; CDR3nt: TGTGCCAGCAGCCCAGCGGGGGGCCGCGCAGATACGCAGTATTTT; CDR3aa: CASSPAGGRADTQYF
j_gene: TRBJ1-5; abundance: NA; v_gene: TRBV19; d_gene: NA; CDR3nt: TGTGCCAGTAGTATTTTAGCGGTATATAGCAATCAGCCCCAGCATTTT; CDR3aa: CASSILAVYSNQPQHF
j_gene: TRBJ2-2; abundance: NA; v_gene: TRBV13; d_gene: TRBD2; CDR3nt: TGTGCCAGCAGCTTCTCTCTAGCGGGAGAGGACACCGGGGAGCTGTTTTTT; CDR3aa: CASSFSLAGEDTGELFF
j_gene: TRBJ2-1; abundance: NA; v_gene: TRBV11-3; d_gene: NA; CDR3nt: TGTGCCAGCAGCTTCGGGGTGGGCACCTACAATGAGCAGTTCTTC; CDR3aa: CASSFGVGTYNEQFF
j_gene: TRBJ2-6; abundance: NA; v_gene: TRBV19; d_gene: NA; CDR3nt: TGTGCCAGTAGTATTGACAGCTCTGGGGCCAACGTCCTGACTTTC; CDR3aa: CASSIDSSGANVLTF
j_gene: TRBJ2-5; abundance: NA; v_gene: TRBV4-1; d_gene: TRBD2; CDR3nt: TGCGCCAGCAGCCAGGGCACAAGCGGGAGTATGGAGACCCAGTACTTC; CDR3aa: CASSQGTSGSMETQYF
j_gene: TRBJ1-4; abundance: NA; v_gene: TRBV7-9; d_gene: TRBD1; CDR3nt: TGTGCCAGCAGCATCGGGACAGGGGAAAGAGCAACTAATGAAAAACTGTTTTTT; CDR3aa: CASSIGTGERATNEKLFF
j_gene: TRBJ1-1; abundance: NA; v_gene: TRBV10-3; d_gene: NA; CDR3nt: TGTGCCATCAGCCAGGGGAGGAACACTGAAGCTTTCTTT; CDR3aa: CAISQGRNTEAFF
j_gene: TRBJ1-2; abundance: NA; v_gene: TRBV6-6; d_gene: TRBD1; CDR3nt: TGTGCCAGCAGTTACACCTGGGACAGGCCCGTCTATGGCTACACCTTC; CDR3aa: CASSYTWDRPVYGYTF
j_gene: TRBJ1-1; abundance: NA; v_gene: TRBV6-1; d_gene: NA; CDR3nt: TGTGCCAGCAGTGAAAGACAGATGGTAGCTTTCTTT; CDR3aa: CASSERQMVAFF
j_gene: TRBJ2-2; abundance: NA; v_gene: TRBV15; d_gene: NA; CDR3nt: TGTGCCACCAGCAGCAAGTACAACGTTGGGCTGTTTTTT; CDR3aa: CATSSKYNVGLFF
j_gene: TRBJ2-3; abundance: once; v_gene: TRBV15; d_gene: NA; CDR3nt: TGTGCCACCAGCAGAGATCTGGCGGGGGCTGGGGATACGCAGTATTTT; CDR3aa: CATSRDLAGAGDTQYF
j_gene: TRBJ1-2; abundance: NA; v_gene: TRBV7-9; d_gene: TRBD1; CDR3nt: TGTGCCAGCAGCTTAGGGGGAGCAGGGGGCCAGTCAGGTGGCTACACCTTC; CDR3aa: CASSLGGAGGQSGGYTF
j_gene: TRBJ2-3; abundance: once; v_gene: TRBV29-1; d_gene: NA; CDR3nt: TGCAGCGTTGATAAGACGGAGGACACAGATACGCAGTATTTT; CDR3aa: CSVDKTEDTDTQYF
j_gene: TRBJ2-5; abundance: NA; v_gene: TRBV4-1; d_gene: TRBD2; CDR3nt: TGCGCCAGCAGCCAGCCCGGGGGGGTTGAGACCCAGTACTTC; CDR3aa: CASSQPGGVETQYF